This TCR beta chain stems from a study of response to subunit inactivated influenza vaccine. Each CDR3 protein is one row after TCRdb ran MiXCR on the RT-PCR reads. The sample holds about 160,000 distinct CDR3 sequences, approximately 11% seen once. This CDR3 is built from 13 residues. V was pared by 11 bases and J by 1 base, with 11 bases between. Germline CDR1 is SNHLY and CDR2 is FYNNEI. This clonotype was detected only a few times. The antigen is unknown. Study-wide results and caveats: Every seasonal influenza vaccination brings in few new T cells, the authors suggested.

The rearrangement uses TRBV2 and TRBJ2-2, with TRBD1 as a possible D gene (6 bases). The TCR comes from a man aged 50-75 years who received an inactivated influenza vaccine. Sequencing used CD8+ T cells sorted from PBMCs, obtained 23 months after vaccination. This chain's CDR3 is CAGMGQNTGELFF. CDR3 bases: TGTGCCGGGATGGGACAGAACACCGGGGAGCTGTTTTTT. Combining the CDR3 with reference TRBV2 and TRBJ2-2 gives the whole variable domain EPEVTQTPSHQVTQMGQEVILRCVPISNHLYFYWYRQILGQKVEFLVSFYNNEISEKSEIFDDQFSVERPDGSNFTLKIRSTKLEDSAMYFCAGMGQNTGELFFGEGSRLTVL.